This TCR beta chain originates from a study of T cell repertoires in cytomegalovirus infection. Looking at the study overall: Public TCR beta signatures were indicative of both CMV infection and a matching HLA type.

TCRdb re-derived calls from the reads in MiXCR, one entry per CDR3 protein. Seen here are about 740,000 distinct CDR3 sequences, 35% to 45% observed once, and the top ten hold more than 2.5%. The CDR3 loop spans 15 amino acids. Germline assignment: CDR1 SGHDT and CDR2 YYEEEE. V shed 3 bases and J 5 bases; nucleotides not matched to a gene: 10. For this clonotype: What it recognizes is unknown.

General study points: Clonotypes of TCR beta that were HLA-C-restricted and CMV-specific dominated the ex vivo response.

Material: PBMCs. The receptor comes from a human donor in good health (CMV status not recorded). Some clones in this sample may be carry-over from other donors' samples. The chain recombines TRBV5-6 with TRBJ2-7; 8 nucleotides match TRBD1. This CDR3 is CASSYGQGRGNEQYF. CDR3 sequence (DNA): TGTGCCAGCAGCTACGGACAGGGTCGAGGGAACGAGCAGTACTTC.